This record covers a single TCR beta chain. The sample comes from a study of blood T cell repertoires in COVID-19. The wider study: The study drew acute and convalescent COVID-19 samples from the United States, Italy and Spain. PBMCs, B-cell-depleted T cells, or T cells provided the cDNA or gDNA that made up the material.

This CDR3 has 19 amino acids. In the study's own analysis: Amplified reference gene primers provided the basis for estimating nucleated cell counts. The table came from immunoSEQ multiplex PCR; TCRdb's copy has only in-frame clones and leaves some out. The V and J calls and clone size come from that table; D and trimming were worked out from the DNA. The table lists 250,000 to 300,000 clones, approximately 88% of them singletons, with under 8% in the top ten. Sequencing was done on a sample of peripheral blood. The TCR sequence derives from a woman in her 30s who had recovered from COVID-19. The J gene is TRBJ1-2, the V gene TRBV21-1; the D call in the table, TRBD1, was not verified against the DNA. TRBV21-1 is classified as a pseudogene. Here the CDR3 DNA reads TGTGCCAGCAGCAAAAAAGATGACAGGGGATCATTCTTCTCGTATGGCTACACCTTC. Translated, it gives CASSKKDDRGSFFSYGYTF.